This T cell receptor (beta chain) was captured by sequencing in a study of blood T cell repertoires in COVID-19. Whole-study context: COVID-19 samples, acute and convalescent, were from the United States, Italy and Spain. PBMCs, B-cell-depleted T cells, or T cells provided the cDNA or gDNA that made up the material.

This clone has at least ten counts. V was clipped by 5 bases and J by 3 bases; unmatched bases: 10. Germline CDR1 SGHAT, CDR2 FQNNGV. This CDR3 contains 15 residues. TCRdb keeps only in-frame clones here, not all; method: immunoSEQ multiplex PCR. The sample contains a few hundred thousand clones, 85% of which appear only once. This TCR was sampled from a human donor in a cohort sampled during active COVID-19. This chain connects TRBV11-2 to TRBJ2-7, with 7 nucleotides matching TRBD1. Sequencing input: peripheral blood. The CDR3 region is CASSPRQGLDYEQYF. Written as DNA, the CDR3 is TGTGCCAGCAGCCCACGACAGGGATTGGACTACGAGCAGTACTTC.